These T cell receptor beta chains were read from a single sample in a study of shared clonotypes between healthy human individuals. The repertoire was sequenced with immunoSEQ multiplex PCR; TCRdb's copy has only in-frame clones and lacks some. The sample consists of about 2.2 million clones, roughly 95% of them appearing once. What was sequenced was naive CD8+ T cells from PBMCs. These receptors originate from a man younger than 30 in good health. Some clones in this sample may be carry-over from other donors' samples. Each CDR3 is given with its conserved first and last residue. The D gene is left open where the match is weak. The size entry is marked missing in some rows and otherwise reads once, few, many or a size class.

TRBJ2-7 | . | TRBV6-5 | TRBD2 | CASSTGLAGGAGQYF | TGTGCCAGCAGTACGGGACTAGCGGGAGGGGCCGGGCAGTACTTC
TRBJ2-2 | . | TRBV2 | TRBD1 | CASSEVSRGPTGELFF | TGTGCCAGCAGTGAAGTGTCTAGGGGGCCCACCGGGGAGCTGTTTTTT
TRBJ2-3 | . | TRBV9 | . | CASSTDPTSRGPVRDTQYF | TGTGCCAGCAGCACAGACCCCACTAGCCGAGGTCCTGTGAGAGATACGCAGTATTTT
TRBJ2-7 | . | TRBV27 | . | CASSIGQNYEQYF | TGTGCCAGCAGTATTGGACAGAACTACGAGCAGTACTTC
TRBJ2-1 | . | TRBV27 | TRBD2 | CASSSASGLNEQFF | TGTGCCAGCAGTTCTGCTAGCGGACTCAATGAGCAGTTCTTC
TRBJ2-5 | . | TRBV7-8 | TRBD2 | CASSASGRNQETQYF | TGTGCCAGCAGTGCTAGCGGGAGGAACCAAGAGACCCAGTACTTC
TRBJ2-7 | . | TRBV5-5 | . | CASSLSRSIAYEQYF | TGTGCCAGCAGCTTGAGCAGATCGATAGCCTACGAGCAGTACTTC
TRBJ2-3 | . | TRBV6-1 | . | CASSENLGADTQYF | TGTGCCAGCAGTGAAAACCTGGGAGCAGATACGCAGTATTTT
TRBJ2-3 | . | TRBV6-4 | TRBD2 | CASSRTSGQGDTQYF | TGTGCCAGCAGTCGGACTAGCGGGCAGGGAGATACGCAGTATTTT
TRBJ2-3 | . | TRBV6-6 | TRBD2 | CASSQPLAEPADTQYF | TGTGCCAGCAGCCAACCGCTAGCGGAGCCGGCAGATACGCAGTATTTT
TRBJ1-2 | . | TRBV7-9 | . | CASSPDSYGYTF | TGTGCCAGCAGCCCAGACAGCTATGGCTACACCTTC
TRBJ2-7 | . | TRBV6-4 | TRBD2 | CASSALIPSGLAGGYEQYF | TGTGCCAGCAGTGCGTTAATTCCCTCGGGACTAGCGGGAGGCTACGAGCAGTACTTC
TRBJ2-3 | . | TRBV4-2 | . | CASSQRWSTDTQYF | TGTGCCAGCAGCCAACGGTGGAGTACAGATACGCAGTATTTT
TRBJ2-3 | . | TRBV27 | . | CASRFSDTQYF | TGTGCCAGCAGATTCAGCGATACGCAGTATTTT
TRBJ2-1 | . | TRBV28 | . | CASSLREYNEQFF | TGTGCCAGCAGTTTGAGGGAGTACAATGAGCAGTTCTTC
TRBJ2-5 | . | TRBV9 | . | CASSARRGRETQYF | TGTGCCAGCAGCGCCCGGAGAGGGAGGGAGACCCAGTACTTC
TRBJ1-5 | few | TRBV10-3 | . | CAISEGQRDQPQHF | TGTGCCATCAGTGAAGGGCAGCGAGATCAGCCCCAGCATTTT
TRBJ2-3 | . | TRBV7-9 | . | CASSPTGVSTDTQYF | TGTGCCAGCAGCCCGACGGGCGTCAGCACAGATACGCAGTATTTT
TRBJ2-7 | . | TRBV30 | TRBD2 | CACDAGVSDEQYF | TGTGCCTGCGACGCGGGAGTAAGCGACGAGCAGTACTTC